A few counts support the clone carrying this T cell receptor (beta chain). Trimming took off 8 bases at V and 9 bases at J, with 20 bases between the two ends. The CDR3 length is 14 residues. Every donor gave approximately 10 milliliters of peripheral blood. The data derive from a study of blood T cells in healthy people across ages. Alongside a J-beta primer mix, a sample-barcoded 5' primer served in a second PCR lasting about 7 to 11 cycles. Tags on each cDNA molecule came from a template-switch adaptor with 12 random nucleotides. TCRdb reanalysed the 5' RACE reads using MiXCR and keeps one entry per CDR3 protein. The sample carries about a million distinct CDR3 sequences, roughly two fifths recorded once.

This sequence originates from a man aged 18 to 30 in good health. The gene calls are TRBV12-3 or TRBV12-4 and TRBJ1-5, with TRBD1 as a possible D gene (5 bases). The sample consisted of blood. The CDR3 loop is CASATAGSYGPQHF. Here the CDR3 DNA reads TGTGCCAGCGCGACGGCAGGGAGTTATGGGCCCCAGCATTTT.